This TCR beta chain derives from a study of beta chain features in type 1 diabetes. Findings of the study overall: Shorter TCRB CDR3s, moderately but significantly so, marked every one of the four CD4+ subsets in Type 1 diabetes patients.

Isolated RNA was reverse transcribed in full, so expressed TCRB transcripts were sequenced. Libraries were prepared by immunoSEQ multiplex PCR; TCRdb keeps only in-frame clonotypes and omits some of them. The sample contains 95,000 to 150,000 clones, around 15% of which appear only once. This clone was counted only a few times. Its antigen is still unknown. CDR1 and CDR2 from the germline V gene are SNHLY and FYNNEI. V was trimmed by 5 bases and J by 6 bases, leaving 8 bases between them. This CDR3 spans 11 amino acids. The sequencing sample was made of central memory CD4+ T cells from blood. The J gene is TRBJ2-7, the V gene TRBV2; D not certain. The sequence derives from a man aged 18 to 29 with type 1 diabetes. The CDR3 region has the DNA TGTGCCAGCAGTCTTAATAGCGAGCAGTACTTC. This gives the protein CASSLNSEQYF.